Sequencing of this T cell receptor beta chain was carried out in a study of metastatic and nonmetastatic thyroid tumors. The wider study: Repertoire comparison spanned blood and tumor or nodule tissue of malignant and benign thyroid patients.

This clone was observed a few times. The antigen is undetermined. The junction shows a germline mismatch at one end, possibly a read error. As processed by the authors: Using the CDR3 differences seen across clinicopathological groups, the authors built a distant-metastasis classifier for papillary thyroid cancer, which was meant to discriminate distant-metastatic patients. TCRdb re-called clones from the PCR reads using MiXCR. These V and J calls rely on TCRdb rather than the paper's analysis. The data hold 30,000 to 35,000 clones, with about 32% observed a single time. The CDR3 covers 15 residues. Germline CDR1 MNHEY, CDR2 SVGAGI. Thyroid surgery was preceded by no treatment in any patient. Study-wide results and caveats: Within blood and tumor, benign nodules reportedly had significantly lower TCR beta diversity than malignant thyroid tumors did.

V usage is TRBV6-5 and J usage is TRBJ2-2; D may be TRBD2 (5 bases). The sequence derives from a female donor with papillary thyroid cancer or a benign thyroid nodule (not recorded which). Some clones in this sample may be carry-over from other donors' samples. What was sequenced was blood. CDR3 sequence reads: CASIYSRENTGEPFF. CDR3 nucleotide sequence: TGTGCCAGCATTTATTCCCGAGAGAACACCGGGGAGCCGTTTTTT.